Below are 9 T cell receptor beta chains sequenced from a single sample in a study of CD8 T cells in Susac syndrome. The RNA, about 0.5 to 1 ug, was put through reverse transcription using random hexamers. MiXCR, run by TCRdb on the immunoSEQ multiplex PCR reads, gives a single entry per CDR3 protein. The sample lists more than 65,000 distinct CDR3 sequences, roughly 94% occurring once. The specimen was CD8+ T cells from PBMCs. All receptors derive from a human donor with Susac syndrome.

The gene calls are TRBV20-1 and TRBJ1-2; 8 positions match TRBD1. This CDR3 region has 13 residues. J gave up 5 bases and V 6 bases, and 8 bases lay outside the gene matches. Germline-derived CDR1 and CDR2 are DFQATT and SNEGSKA (reference sequence). For the CDR3, the DNA is TGCAGTGCCGAGCAGGGGGCGAAGTATGGCTACACCTTC. Protein product: CSAEQGAKYGYTF.

The rearrangement uses TRBV9 and TRBJ2-2; D gene unclear. The germline CDR1 and CDR2 sequences are SGDLS and YYNGEE. V lost 0 bases and J 8 bases, leaving 5 bases between the germline ends. CDR3 length: 12 amino acids. This CDR3 reads CASSVGVGELFF. DNA for the CDR3: TGTGCCAGCAGCGTAGGAGTTGGGGAGCTGTTTTTT.

The chain is built from TRBV20-1 and TRBJ2-5, with D possibly matching TRBD2 (8 bases). CDR1 is DFQATT, CDR2 SNEGSKA, per germline (reference sequence). The CDR3 spans 16 residues. The V gene lost 3 bases and the J gene lost 5 bases, with 22 bases spanning the gap. The CDR3 spells CSARAERGTALETQYF. Here the CDR3 DNA reads TGCAGTGCTAGGGCAGAGCGGGGGACAGCTCTTGAGACCCAGTACTTC.

The chain employs TRBV20-1 and TRBJ2-3; no reliable D call. The CDR3 loop spans 13 amino acids. Between the trimmed V and J ends, which lost 2 bases and 1 base, there was a span of 7 bases. CDR1 is DFQATT and CDR2 is SNEGSKA in the germline V gene (reference sequence). CDR3 sequence: CSARLLGTDTQYF. The CDR3 bases are TGCAGTGCTAGACTCCTAGGCACAGATACGCAGTATTTT.

This sequence joins TRBV6-5 and TRBJ2-5, with TRBD1 identical over 10 bases. The CDR3 sequence is 16 residues long. Losses at the gene ends were 2 bases for V and 5 bases for J; bases not matched to a gene: 8. Looked up from germline, CDR1 is MNHEY and CDR2 is SVGAGI. Here the CDR3 reads CASSYATGGAWETQYF. The CDR3 coding sequence is TGTGCCAGCAGTTACGCGACAGGGGGCGCTTGGGAGACCCAGTACTTC.

This chain connects TRBV12-3 or TRBV12-4 to TRBJ2-7, with 9 positions matching TRBD1. CDR3 length: 12 amino acids. Unmatched junction bases numbered 4, after V lost 8 bases and J lost 5 bases. The CDR3: CASRQGGHEQYF. The CDR3 coding sequence is TGTGCCAGCCGACAGGGGGGCCACGAGCAGTACTTC.

The chain is built from TRBV18 and TRBJ1-3; D not certain. Germline values: CDR1 KGHSH, CDR2 LQKENI. The CDR3 runs 12 residues. Trimming shortened V by 0 bases and J by 8 bases, and 5 bases separated the two germline ends. CDR3 coding DNA: TGTGCCAGCTCACCACCGGATGACACCATATATTTT. Its translation is CASSPPDDTIYF.

This rearrangement joins TRBV4-2 to TRBJ2-5, with a tentative D call TRBD1 (6 bases). Trimming shortened V by 6 bases and J by 1 base, and 15 bases separated the two germline ends. CDR1 and CDR2 (germline): LGHNA, YNFKEQ. CDR3 length: 15 residues. CDR3 loop: CASSLKGEIQETQYF. The CDR3 bases are TGTGCCAGCAGTCTTAAGGGGGAGATCCAAGAGACCCAGTACTTC.

J is TRBJ2-5 and V is TRBV29-1; 10 bases are a match to TRBD1. J was trimmed by 1 base and V by 7 bases; bases with no gene match: 6. The germline CDR1 and CDR2 sequences are SQVTM and ANQGSEA. The CDR3 totals 14 residues. The CDR3 bases are TGCAGCGCAAGAAGGACAGGGGGCCAAGAGACCCAGTACTTC. It yields the protein CSARRTGGQETQYF.